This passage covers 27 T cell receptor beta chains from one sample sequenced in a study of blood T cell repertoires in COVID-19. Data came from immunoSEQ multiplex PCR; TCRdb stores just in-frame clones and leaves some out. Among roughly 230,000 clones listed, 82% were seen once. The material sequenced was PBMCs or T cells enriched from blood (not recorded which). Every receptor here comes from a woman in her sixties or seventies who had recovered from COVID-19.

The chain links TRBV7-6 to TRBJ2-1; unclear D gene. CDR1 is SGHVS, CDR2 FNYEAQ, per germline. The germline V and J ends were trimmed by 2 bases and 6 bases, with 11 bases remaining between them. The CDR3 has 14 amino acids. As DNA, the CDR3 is TGTGCCAGCAGCTTAAATGGCCGAAGCAATGAGCAGTTCTTC. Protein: CASSLNGRSNEQFF.

CDR3 nucleotides: TGTGCCATCAAACTCAGCGGGGAGAGCACTGAAGCTTTCTTT. Translating gives CAIKLSGESTEAFF. The chain employs TRBV10-3 and TRBJ1-1, with unresolved D. The germline V gene has CDR1 ENHRY and CDR2 SYGVKD. The CDR3 runs to 14 residues. V lost 7 bases and J lost 4, with 16 bases in between.

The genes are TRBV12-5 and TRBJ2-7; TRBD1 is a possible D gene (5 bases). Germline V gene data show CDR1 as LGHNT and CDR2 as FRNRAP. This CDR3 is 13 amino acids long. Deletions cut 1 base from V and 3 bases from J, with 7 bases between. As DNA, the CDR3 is TGTGCTAGTGGTTTGGCCGACAGCTACGAGCAGTACTTC. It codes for CASGLADSYEQYF.

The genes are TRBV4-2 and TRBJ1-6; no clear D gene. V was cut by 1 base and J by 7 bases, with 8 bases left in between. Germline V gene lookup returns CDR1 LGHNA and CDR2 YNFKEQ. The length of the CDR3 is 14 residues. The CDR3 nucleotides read TGTGCCAGCAGCCAAGGCGACATAAATTCACCCCTCCACTTT. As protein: CASSQGDINSPLHF.

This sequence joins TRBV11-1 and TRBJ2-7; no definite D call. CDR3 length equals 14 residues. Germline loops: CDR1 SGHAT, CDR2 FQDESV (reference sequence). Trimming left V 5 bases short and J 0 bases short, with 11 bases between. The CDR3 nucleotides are TGTGCCAGCAGCCTAGACTCGTCCTCCTACGAGCAGTACTTC. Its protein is CASSLDSSSYEQYF.

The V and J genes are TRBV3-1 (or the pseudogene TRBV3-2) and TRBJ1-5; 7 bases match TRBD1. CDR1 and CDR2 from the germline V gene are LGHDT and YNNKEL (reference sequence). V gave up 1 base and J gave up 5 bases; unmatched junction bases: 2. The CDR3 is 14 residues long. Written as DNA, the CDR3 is TGTGCCAGCAGCCAAGGAAGGGGGCATCAGCCCCAGCATTTT. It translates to CASSQGRGHQPQHF.

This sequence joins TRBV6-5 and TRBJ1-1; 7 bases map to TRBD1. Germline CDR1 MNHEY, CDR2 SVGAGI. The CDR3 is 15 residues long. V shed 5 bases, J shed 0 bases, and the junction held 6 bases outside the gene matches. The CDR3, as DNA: TGTGCCAGCAGTCCTCAGGGGGTGATGAACACTGAAGCTTTCTTT. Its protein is CASSPQGVMNTEAFF.

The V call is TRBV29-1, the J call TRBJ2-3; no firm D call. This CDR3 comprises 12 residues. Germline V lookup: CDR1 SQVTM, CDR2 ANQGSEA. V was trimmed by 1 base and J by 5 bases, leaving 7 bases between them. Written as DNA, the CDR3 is TGCAGCGTTGAAGTTGTGAGAGATACGCAGTATTTT. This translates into CSVEVVRDTQYF.

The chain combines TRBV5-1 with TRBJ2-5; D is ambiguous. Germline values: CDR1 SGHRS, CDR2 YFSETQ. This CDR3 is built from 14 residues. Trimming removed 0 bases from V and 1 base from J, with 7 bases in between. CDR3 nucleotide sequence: TGCGCCAGCAGCTTGGATACAGTCCAAGAGACCCAGTACTTC. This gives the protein CASSLDTVQETQYF.

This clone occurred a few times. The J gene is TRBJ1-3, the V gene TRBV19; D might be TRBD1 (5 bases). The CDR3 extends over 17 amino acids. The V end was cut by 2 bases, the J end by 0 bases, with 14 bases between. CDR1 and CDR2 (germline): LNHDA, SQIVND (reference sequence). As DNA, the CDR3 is TGTGCCAGTAGTATAAGGGGACGGGAGAGCTCTGGAAACACCATATATTTT. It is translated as CASSIRGRESSGNTIYF.

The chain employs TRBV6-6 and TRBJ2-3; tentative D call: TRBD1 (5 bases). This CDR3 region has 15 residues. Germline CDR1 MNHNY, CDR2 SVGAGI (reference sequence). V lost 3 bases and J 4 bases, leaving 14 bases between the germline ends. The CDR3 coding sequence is TGTGCCAGCAGTTATTCAGGGAAATATTCAGATACGCAGTATTTT. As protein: CASSYSGKYSDTQYF.

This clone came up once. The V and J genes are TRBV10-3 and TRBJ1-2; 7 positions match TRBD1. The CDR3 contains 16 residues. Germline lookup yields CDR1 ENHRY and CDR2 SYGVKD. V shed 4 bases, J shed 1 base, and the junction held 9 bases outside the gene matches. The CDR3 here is CAISGLQGTDNYGYTF. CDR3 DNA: TGTGCCATCAGTGGCCTACAGGGGACCGATAACTATGGCTACACCTTC.

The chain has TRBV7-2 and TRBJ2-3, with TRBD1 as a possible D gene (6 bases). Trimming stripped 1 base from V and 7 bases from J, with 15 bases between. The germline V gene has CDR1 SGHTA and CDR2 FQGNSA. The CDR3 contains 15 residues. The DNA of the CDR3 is TGTGCCAGCAGCTTAGGAGGGGGTTCAGGTTATACGCAGTATTTT. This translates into CASSLGGGSGYTQYF.

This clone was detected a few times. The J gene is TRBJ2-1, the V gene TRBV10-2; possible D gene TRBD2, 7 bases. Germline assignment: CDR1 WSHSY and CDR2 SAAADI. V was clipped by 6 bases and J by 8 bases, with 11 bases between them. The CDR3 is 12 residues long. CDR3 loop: CASSLGGHEQFF. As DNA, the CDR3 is TGCGCCAGCAGCCTCGGGGGGCATGAGCAGTTCTTC.

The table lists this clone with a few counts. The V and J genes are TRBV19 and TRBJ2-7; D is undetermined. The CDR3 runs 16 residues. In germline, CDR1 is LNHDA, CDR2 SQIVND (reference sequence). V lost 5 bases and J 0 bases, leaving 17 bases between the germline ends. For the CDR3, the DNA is TGTGCCAGTAGTGATACTTCCGGGTCCCCCTCCTACGAGCAGTACTTC. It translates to CASSDTSGSPSYEQYF.

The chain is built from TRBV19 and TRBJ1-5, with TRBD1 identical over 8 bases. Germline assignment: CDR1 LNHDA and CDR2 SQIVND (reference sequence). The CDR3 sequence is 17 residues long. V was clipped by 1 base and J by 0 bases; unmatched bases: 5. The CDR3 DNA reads TGTGCCAGTAGTATAGGACAGGGGTCCCATAGCAATCAGCCCCAGCATTTT. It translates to CASSIGQGSHSNQPQHF.

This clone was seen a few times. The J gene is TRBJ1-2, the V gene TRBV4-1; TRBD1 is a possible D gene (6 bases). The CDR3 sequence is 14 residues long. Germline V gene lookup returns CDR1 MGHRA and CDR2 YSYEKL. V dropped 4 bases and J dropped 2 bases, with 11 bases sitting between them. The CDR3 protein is CASSPEGGNYGYTF. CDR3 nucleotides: TGCGCCAGCAGCCCAGAGGGGGGGAACTATGGCTACACCTTC.

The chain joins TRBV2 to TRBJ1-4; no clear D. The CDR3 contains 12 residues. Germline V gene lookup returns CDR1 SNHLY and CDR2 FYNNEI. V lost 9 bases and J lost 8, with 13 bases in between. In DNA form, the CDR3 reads TGTGCCAGTGCCGGGGAGGGAGAAAAACTGTTTTTT. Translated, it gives CASAGEGEKLFF. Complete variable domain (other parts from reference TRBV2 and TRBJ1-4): EPEVTQTPSHQVTQMGQEVILRCVPISNHLYFYWYRQILGQKVEFLVSFYNNEISEKSEIFDDQFSVERPDGSNFTLKIRSTKLEDSAMYFCASAGEGEKLFFGSGTQLSVL.

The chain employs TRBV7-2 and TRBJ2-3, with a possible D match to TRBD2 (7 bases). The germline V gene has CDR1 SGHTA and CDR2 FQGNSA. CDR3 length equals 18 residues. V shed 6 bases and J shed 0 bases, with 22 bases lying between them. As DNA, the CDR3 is TGTGCCAGCAGGGGGGTGGCGGGGGCTCCGGAGAGCACAGATACGCAGTATTTT. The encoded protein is CASRGVAGAPESTDTQYF.

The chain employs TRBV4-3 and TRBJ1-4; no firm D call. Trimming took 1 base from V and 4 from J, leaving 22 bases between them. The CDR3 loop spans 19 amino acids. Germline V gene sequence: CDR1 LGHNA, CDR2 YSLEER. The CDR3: CASSQGSRGGWVSNEKLFF. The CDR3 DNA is TGCGCCAGCAGCCAAGGGAGTAGAGGAGGGTGGGTCAGTAATGAAAAACTGTTTTTT.

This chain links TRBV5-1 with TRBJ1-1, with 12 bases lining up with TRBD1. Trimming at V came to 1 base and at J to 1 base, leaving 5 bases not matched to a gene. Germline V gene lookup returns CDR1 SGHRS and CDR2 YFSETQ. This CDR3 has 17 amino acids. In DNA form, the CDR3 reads TGCGCCAGCAGCTTGTTGGGACAGGGGGCTTCGAACACTGAAGCTTTCTTT. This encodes CASSLLGQGASNTEAFF.

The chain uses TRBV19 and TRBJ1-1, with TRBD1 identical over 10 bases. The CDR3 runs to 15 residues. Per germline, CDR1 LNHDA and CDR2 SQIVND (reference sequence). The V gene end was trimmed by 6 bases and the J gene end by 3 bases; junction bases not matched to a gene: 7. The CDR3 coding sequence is TGTGCCAGTAGCCCTTACGGACAGGGGGACACTGAAGCTTTCTTT. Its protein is CASSPYGQGDTEAFF.

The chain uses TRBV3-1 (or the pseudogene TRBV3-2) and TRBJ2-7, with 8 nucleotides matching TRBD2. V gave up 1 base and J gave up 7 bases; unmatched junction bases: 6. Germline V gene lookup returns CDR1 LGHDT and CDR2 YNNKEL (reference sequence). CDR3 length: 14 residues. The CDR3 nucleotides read TGTGCCAGCAGCCAAGGACTAGCGAAGGATGAGCAGTACTTC. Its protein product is CASSQGLAKDEQYF.

The CDR3 DNA is TGTGCCAGCAGCCCTATAACCGGGACTAACCAAGAGACCCAGTACTTC. Encoded protein: CASSPITGTNQETQYF. J is TRBJ2-5 and V is TRBV6-2 or TRBV6-3, with 7 positions matching TRBD2. The CDR3 extends over 16 amino acids. V trimming: 6 bases; J trimming: 0 bases; junction bases outside the gene matches: 10. CDR1 and CDR2 (germline): MNHEY, SVGEGT.

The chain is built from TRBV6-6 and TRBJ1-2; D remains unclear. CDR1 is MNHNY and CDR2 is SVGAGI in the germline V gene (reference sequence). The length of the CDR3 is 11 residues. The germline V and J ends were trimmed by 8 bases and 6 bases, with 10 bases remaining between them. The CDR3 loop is CASLTGDGYTF. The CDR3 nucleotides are TGTGCCAGCCTTACCGGGGATGGCTACACCTTC.

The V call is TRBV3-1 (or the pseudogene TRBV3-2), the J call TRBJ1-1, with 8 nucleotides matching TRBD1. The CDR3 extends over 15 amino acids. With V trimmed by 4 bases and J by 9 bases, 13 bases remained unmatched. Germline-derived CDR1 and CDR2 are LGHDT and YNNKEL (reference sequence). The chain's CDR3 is CASSRTGQGSFKAFF. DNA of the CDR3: TGTGCCAGCAGCCGGACTGGACAGGGATCTTTCAAAGCTTTCTTT.

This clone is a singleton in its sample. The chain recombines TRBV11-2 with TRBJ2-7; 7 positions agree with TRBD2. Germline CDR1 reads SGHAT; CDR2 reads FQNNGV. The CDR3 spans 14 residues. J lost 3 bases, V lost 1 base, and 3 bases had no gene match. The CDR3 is CASSLALANYEQYF. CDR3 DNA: TGTGCCAGCAGCTTAGCACTAGCGAACTACGAGCAGTACTTC.